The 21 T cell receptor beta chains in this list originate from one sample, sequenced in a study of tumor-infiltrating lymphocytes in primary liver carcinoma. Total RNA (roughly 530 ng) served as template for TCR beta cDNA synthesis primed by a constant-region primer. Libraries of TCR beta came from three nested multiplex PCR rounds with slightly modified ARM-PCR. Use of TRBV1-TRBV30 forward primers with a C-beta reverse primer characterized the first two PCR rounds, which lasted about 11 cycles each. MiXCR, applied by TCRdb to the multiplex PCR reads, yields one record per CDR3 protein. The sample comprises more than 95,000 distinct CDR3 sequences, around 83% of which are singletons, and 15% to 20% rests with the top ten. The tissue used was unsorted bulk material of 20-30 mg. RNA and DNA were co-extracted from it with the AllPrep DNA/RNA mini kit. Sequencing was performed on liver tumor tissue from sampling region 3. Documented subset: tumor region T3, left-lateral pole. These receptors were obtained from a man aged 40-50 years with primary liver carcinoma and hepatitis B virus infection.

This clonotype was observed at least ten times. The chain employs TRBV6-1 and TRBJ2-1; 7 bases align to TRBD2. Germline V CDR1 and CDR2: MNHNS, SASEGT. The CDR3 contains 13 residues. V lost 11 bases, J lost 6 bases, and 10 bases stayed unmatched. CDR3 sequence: CAGEEGLSNEQFF. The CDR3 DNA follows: TGTGCCGGCGAGGAGGGACTAAGCAATGAGCAGTTCTTC.

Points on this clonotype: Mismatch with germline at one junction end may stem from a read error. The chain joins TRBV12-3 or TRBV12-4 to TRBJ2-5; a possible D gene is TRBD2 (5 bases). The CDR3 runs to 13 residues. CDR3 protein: CASSPNSGETQCF. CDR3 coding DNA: TGTGCCAGCAGTCCGAACAGTGGGGAGACCCAGTGCTTC.

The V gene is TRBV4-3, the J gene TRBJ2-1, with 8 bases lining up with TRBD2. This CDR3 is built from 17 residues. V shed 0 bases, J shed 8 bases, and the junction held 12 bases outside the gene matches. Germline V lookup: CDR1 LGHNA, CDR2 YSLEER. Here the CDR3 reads CASSQEPRAGGLDEQFF. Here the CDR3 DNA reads TGCGCCAGCAGCCAAGAGCCCCGGGCGGGAGGTTTGGATGAGCAGTTCTTC.

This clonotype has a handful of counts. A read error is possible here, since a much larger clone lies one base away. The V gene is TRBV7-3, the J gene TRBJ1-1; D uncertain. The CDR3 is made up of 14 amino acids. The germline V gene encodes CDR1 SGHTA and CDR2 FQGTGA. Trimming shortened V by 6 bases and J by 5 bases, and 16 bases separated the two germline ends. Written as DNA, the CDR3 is TGTGCCAGCAGGTCGGGCCAAGGGAGGACTGAAGCTTTCTTT. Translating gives CASRSGQGRTEAFF.

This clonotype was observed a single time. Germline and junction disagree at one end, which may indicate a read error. CDR3 region: CAWRATGDYGYIF. CDR3 nucleotide sequence: TGTGCCTGGAGGGCGACAGGAGACTATGGCTACATCTTC. The chain joins TRBV30 to TRBJ1-2; possibly TRBD1 for D (6 bases). The CDR3 covers 13 residues. CDR1 and CDR2 from the germline V gene are GTSNPN and SVGIG (reference sequence).

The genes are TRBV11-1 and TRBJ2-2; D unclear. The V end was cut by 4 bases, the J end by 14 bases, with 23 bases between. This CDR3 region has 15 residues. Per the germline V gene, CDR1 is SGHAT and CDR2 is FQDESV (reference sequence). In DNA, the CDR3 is TGTGCCAGCAGCTATATAGGACCTCTCTCCGAGGAACTGTTTTTT. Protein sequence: CASSYIGPLSEELFF.

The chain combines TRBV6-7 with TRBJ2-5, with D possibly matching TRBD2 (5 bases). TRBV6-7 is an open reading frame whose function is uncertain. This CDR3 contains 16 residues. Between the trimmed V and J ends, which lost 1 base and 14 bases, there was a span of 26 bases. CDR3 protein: CASSYFDNAGVEIHYF. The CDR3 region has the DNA TGTGCCAGCAGTTACTTCGATAATGCGGGCGTCGAGATCCACTACTTC.

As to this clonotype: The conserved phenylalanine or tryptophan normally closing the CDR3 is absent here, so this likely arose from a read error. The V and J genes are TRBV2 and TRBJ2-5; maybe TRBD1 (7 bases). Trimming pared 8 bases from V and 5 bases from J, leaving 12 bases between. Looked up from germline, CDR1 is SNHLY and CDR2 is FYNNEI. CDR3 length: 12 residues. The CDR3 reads CASATGRETQYL. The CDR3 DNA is TGTGCCAGCGCGACAGGGAGGGAGACCCAGTACCTC.

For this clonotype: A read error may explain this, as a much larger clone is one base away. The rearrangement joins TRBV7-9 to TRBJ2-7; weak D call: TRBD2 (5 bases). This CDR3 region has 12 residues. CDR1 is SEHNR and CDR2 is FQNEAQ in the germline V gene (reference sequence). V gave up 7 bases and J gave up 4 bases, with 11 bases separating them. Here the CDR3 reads CASIKQRYEQYF. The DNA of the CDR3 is TGTGCCAGCATCAAACAGCGGTACGAGCAGTACTTC.

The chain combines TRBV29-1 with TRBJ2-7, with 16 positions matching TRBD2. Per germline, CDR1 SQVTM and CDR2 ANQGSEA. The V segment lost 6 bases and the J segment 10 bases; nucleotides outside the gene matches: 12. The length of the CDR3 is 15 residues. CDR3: CSVLGLAGGPSDQYF. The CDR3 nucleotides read TGCAGCGTCCTGGGACTAGCGGGAGGGCCCAGTGATCAGTACTTC.

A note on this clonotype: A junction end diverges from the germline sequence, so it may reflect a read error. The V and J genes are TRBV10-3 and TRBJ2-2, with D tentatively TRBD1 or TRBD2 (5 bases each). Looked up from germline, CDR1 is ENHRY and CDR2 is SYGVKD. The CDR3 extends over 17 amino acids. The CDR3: CAISSQGMGANTGELFF. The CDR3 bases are TGTGCAATCAGTAGTCAGGGTATGGGAGCGAACACCGGGGAGCTGTTTTTT.

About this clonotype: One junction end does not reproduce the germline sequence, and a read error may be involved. In DNA, the CDR3 is TGTGCCGGCACACTCAATTGGGGGGGGCCCGGGGATGAGCAGTTTTTC. Encoded protein: CAGTLNWGGPGDEQFF. This chain connects TRBV6-1 to TRBJ2-1; D may be TRBD2 (7 bases). The germline gives CDR1 MNHNS, CDR2 SASEGT. This CDR3 has 16 amino acids.

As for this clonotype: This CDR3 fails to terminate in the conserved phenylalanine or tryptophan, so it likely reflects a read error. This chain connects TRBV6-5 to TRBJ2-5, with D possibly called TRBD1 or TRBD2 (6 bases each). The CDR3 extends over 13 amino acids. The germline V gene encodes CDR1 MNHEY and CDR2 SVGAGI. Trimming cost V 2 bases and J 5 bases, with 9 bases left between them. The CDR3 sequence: CASSYPGAETQYL. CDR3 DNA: TGTGCCAGCAGTTACCCGGGGGCTGAGACCCAGTACCTC.

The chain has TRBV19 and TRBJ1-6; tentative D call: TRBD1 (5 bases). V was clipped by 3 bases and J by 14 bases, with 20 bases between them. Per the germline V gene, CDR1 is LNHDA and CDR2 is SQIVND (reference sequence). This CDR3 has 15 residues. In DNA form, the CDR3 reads TGTGCCAGTAGTATGATGGGCGACAGAGGATCATCCCTCCACTTT. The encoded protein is CASSMMGDRGSSLHF.

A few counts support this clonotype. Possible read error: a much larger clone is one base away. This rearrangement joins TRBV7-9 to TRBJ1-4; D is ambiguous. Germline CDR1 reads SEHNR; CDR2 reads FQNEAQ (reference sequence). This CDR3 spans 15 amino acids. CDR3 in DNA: TGTGCCAGAAGCTCCGGACGGGATGGAGGAGAAAAACTGTTTTTT. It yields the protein CARSSGRDGGEKLFF.

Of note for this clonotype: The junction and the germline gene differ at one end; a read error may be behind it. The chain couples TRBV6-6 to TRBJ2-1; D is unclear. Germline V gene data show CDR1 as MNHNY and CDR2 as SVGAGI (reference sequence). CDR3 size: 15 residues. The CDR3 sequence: CASSLGYHTYNEQFF. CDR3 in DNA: TGTGCTAGCAGTTTGGGGTACCACACCTACAATGAGCAGTTCTTC.

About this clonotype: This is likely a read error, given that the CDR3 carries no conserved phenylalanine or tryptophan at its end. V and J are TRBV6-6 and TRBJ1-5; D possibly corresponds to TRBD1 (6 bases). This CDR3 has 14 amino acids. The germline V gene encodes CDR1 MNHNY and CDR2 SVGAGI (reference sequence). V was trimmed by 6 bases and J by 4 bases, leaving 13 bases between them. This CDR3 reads CASSDRDNNQPQHL. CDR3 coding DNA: TGTGCCAGCAGCGACCGGGACAATAATCAGCCCCAGCATCTT.

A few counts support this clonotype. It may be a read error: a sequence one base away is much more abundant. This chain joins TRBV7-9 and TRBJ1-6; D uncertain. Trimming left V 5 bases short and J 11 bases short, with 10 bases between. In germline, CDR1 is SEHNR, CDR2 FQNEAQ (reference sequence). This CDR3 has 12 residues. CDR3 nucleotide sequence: TGTGCCAGCAGCCTCGTACACACACCCCTCCACTTT. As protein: CASSLVHTPLHF.

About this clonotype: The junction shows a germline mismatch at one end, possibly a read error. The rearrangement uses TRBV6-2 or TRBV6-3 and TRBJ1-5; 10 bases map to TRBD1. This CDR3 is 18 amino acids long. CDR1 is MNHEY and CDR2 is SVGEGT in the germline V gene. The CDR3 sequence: CASSYWWGQGTGNQPQHF. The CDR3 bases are TGCGCCAGCAGTTACTGGTGGGGACAGGGGACGGGCAATCAGCCCCAGCATTTT.

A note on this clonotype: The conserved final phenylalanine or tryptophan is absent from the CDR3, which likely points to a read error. CDR3 nucleotides: TGTGCCAGCAGTTCCCGCGACAGGATCGTCAACTATGGCTACACCATG. Translation: CASSSRDRIVNYGYTM. The rearrangement joins TRBV5-6 to TRBJ1-2; TRBD1 is a possible D gene (6 bases). Germline-derived CDR1 and CDR2 are SGHDT and YYEEEE. The length of the CDR3 is 16 residues. V was shortened by 5 bases and J by 2 bases, with 19 bases between the two germline ends.

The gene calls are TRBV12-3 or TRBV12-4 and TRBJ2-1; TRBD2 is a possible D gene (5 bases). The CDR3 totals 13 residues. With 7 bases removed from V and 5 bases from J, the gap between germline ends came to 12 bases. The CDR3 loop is CASTDQTNNEQFF. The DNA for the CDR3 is TGTGCCAGCACCGACCAGACTAACAATGAGCAGTTCTTC.